These 19 T cell receptor beta chains came from one sample sequenced in a study of T cell responses to AZD1222 COVID-19 vaccine. The method was immunoSEQ multiplex PCR; TCRdb's version includes in-frame clones alone and lacks a portion of them. The top ten clones hold 1.6% of a sample with under 140,000 clones, about 87% of them seen once. Sequences were derived from peripheral blood, sampled on day 0 of AZD1222 vaccination. All receptors come from an adult in good health.

Points on this clone: One junction end does not reproduce the germline sequence, and a read error may be involved. J is TRBJ2-7 and V is TRBV3-1 (or the pseudogene TRBV3-2); 8 positions agree with TRBD2. Germline CDR1 LGHDT, CDR2 YNNKEL (reference sequence). The CDR3 spans 12 residues. The CDR3 region is CASSQEGGLVLF. Here the CDR3 DNA reads TGTGCCAGCAGCCAAGAAGGGGGACTAGTCCTCTTC.

This chain connects TRBV4-1 to TRBJ1-5, with a weak D call TRBD1 (5 bases). The germline V and J ends were trimmed by 5 bases and 2 bases, with 13 bases remaining between them. Germline V CDR1 and CDR2: MGHRA, YSYEKL. The CDR3 is 15 residues long. CDR3 nucleotide sequence: TGCGCCAGCAGCGGCTTAACACAGGGCAATCAGCCCCAGCATTTT. Protein product: CASSGLTQGNQPQHF.

The rearrangement links TRBV11-2 to TRBJ2-1, with 11 bases aligning to TRBD2. The CDR3 spans 15 residues. V lost 5 bases and J lost 7; bases outside the gene matches: 7. CDR1 and CDR2 from the germline V gene are SGHAT and FQNNGV. Written as DNA, the CDR3 is TGTGCCAGCAGCACCACTAGCGGGGGTGGGAATGAGCAGTTCTTC. Protein sequence: CASSTTSGGGNEQFF.

The chain uses TRBV20-1 and TRBJ2-1; perhaps TRBD1 as D (6 bases). Germline CDR1 reads DFQATT; CDR2 reads SNEGSKA (reference sequence). The CDR3 runs 19 residues. V lost 3 bases and J lost 1, with 25 bases in between. CDR3 residues: CSASLNLKPGHRSYNEQFF. As DNA, the CDR3 is TGCAGTGCTAGTCTCAATCTTAAACCGGGACACCGATCCTACAATGAGCAGTTCTTC.

The chain recombines TRBV2 with TRBJ1-5, with D perhaps TRBD1 (5 bases). Germline loops: CDR1 SNHLY, CDR2 FYNNEI. The length of the CDR3 is 15 residues. Trimming left V 3 bases short and J 4 bases short, with 13 bases between. The chain's CDR3 is CASSDLGPANQPQHF. CDR3 bases: TGTGCCAGCAGTGACCTGGGGCCAGCAAATCAGCCCCAGCATTTT. Complete variable domain (other parts from reference TRBV2 and TRBJ1-5): EPEVTQTPSHQVTQMGQEVILRCVPISNHLYFYWYRQILGQKVEFLVSFYNNEISEKSEIFDDQFSVERPDGSNFTLKIRSTKLEDSAMYFCASSDLGPANQPQHFGDGTRLSIL.

The gene calls are TRBV7-2 and TRBJ1-6; D perhaps matches TRBD1 (6 bases). Germline V gene sequence: CDR1 SGHTA, CDR2 FQGNSA. V was cut by 5 bases and J by 5 bases, with 10 bases left in between. CDR3 length: 14 residues. CDR3 in amino acids: CASSPHRDNSPLHF. DNA for the CDR3: TGTGCCAGCAGCCCCCACAGGGATAATTCACCCCTCCACTTT.

The rearrangement uses TRBV6-1 and TRBJ1-1; 8 nucleotides line up with TRBD1. Germline V gene lookup returns CDR1 MNHNS and CDR2 SASEGT. Losses at the gene ends were 3 bases for V and 6 bases for J; bases not matched to a gene: 6. This CDR3 region has 14 residues. CDR3 amino acids: CASSEAGGIAEAFF. The CDR3 DNA reads as TGTGCCAGCAGTGAGGCAGGGGGCATCGCTGAAGCTTTCTTT.

The rearrangement uses TRBV19 and TRBJ1-2; D is undetermined. Germline lookup yields CDR1 LNHDA and CDR2 SQIVND (reference sequence). The CDR3 has 15 residues. Trimming pared 6 bases from V and 8 bases from J, leaving 22 bases between. CDR3 bases: TGTGCCAGTAGCCATCCTGAGGTCCATCGTTCGGGCTACACCTTC. Amino acids: CASSHPEVHRSGYTF.

This chain joins TRBV6-5 and TRBJ1-1; 9 nucleotides agree with TRBD1. CDR3 length equals 13 residues. Trimming took 6 bases from V and 7 from J; bases not matched to a gene: 6. Per the germline V gene, CDR1 is MNHEY and CDR2 is SVGAGI. Here the CDR3 DNA reads TGTGCCAGCAGACAAAGACAGGGGGATGAAGCTTTCTTT. Protein sequence: CASRQRQGDEAFF.

The chain uses TRBV11-3 and TRBJ2-1; 9 bases match TRBD1. V lost 3 bases and J lost 5; bases outside the gene matches: 2. The CDR3 totals 14 residues. Germline V gene data show CDR1 as SGHNT and CDR2 as YENEEA. This CDR3 reads CASSFGQGNNEQFF. The CDR3 DNA follows: TGTGCCAGCAGCTTTGGACAGGGGAACAATGAGCAGTTCTTC.

CDR3 sequence reads: CATSDLQGSKDEQFF. In DNA form, the CDR3 reads TGTGCCACCAGTGATTTGCAGGGGAGTAAGGATGAGCAGTTCTTC. The chain couples TRBV24-1 to TRBJ2-1; tentative D call: TRBD1 (6 bases). Germline CDR1 KGHDR, CDR2 SFDVKD. The length of the CDR3 is 15 residues. The V end was cut by 0 bases, the J end by 8 bases, with 13 bases between.

The rearrangement joins TRBV7-8 to TRBJ2-3; D gene ambiguous. Germline V gene data show CDR1 as SGHVS and CDR2 as FQNEAQ. The CDR3 has 14 residues. Trimming shortened V by 0 bases and J by 6 bases, and 10 bases separated the two germline ends. CDR3 amino acids: CASSLAPLRDTQYF. Written as DNA, the CDR3 is TGTGCCAGCAGCTTAGCACCCCTGAGGGATACGCAGTATTTT.

The rearrangement uses TRBV5-5 and TRBJ1-5; no clear D gene. The CDR3 loop spans 14 amino acids. Germline V gene lookup returns CDR1 SGHKS and CDR2 YYEKEE (reference sequence). Trimming removed 0 bases from V and 0 bases from J, with 4 bases in between. The CDR3 here is CASSLGVSNQPQHF. Written as DNA, the CDR3 is TGTGCCAGCAGCTTGGGTGTTAGCAATCAGCCCCAGCATTTT.

This sequence joins TRBV7-9 and TRBJ1-6, with D tentatively TRBD1 (5 bases). This CDR3 comprises 16 residues. The V end was cut by 5 bases, the J end by 2 bases, with 13 bases between. Germline V gene lookup returns CDR1 SEHNR and CDR2 FQNEAQ (reference sequence). The CDR3 protein is CASSPLSGTYNSPLHF. Here the CDR3 DNA reads TGTGCCAGCAGCCCCCTCTCAGGGACCTATAATTCACCCCTCCACTTT.

Details on this clone: Mismatch with germline at one junction end may stem from a read error. This chain connects TRBV6-1 to TRBJ1-2; possibly TRBD1 for D (6 bases). Germline assignment: CDR1 MNHNS and CDR2 SASEGT. The CDR3 covers 15 residues. Written as DNA, the CDR3 is TGTGCCAGCAATGAATATGGACAGCTTAACTATGGCTACACCTTC. It translates to CASNEYGQLNYGYTF.

This chain uses TRBV5-6 with TRBJ1-5; tentatively, D is TRBD1 (6 bases). The CDR3 consists of 12 residues. Trimming cost V 2 bases and J 11 bases, with 11 bases left between them. Germline CDR1 is SGHDT and CDR2 is YYEEEE. This CDR3 reads CASSLLQGAQHF. The CDR3 nucleotides read TGTGCCAGCAGCTTATTACAGGGCGCCCAGCATTTT.

In its sample, this clone was seen once. The CDR3 spells CASSYTNRGEQYF. The DNA for the CDR3 is TGTGCCAGCAGTTACACTAACAGGGGCGAGCAGTACTTC. V and J are TRBV6-2 or TRBV6-3 and TRBJ2-7; 7 bases map to TRBD1. Unmatched junction bases numbered 4, after V lost 2 bases and J lost 6 bases. This CDR3 is built from 13 residues. From germline, CDR1 is MNHEY and CDR2 SVGEGT.

The J gene is TRBJ1-4, the V gene TRBV23-1, with a possible D match to TRBD1 (5 bases). TRBV23-1 is placed among ORFs of uncertain function. There are 14 residues in the CDR3. Deletions cut 7 bases from V and 6 bases from J, with 15 bases between. The CDR3 sequence is CASNEGQEDEKLFF. In DNA, the CDR3 is TGCGCCAGCAATGAGGGGCAAGAGGATGAAAAACTGTTTTTT.

The genes are TRBV2 and TRBJ2-7, with a possible D match to TRBD1 (6 bases). Germline loops: CDR1 SNHLY, CDR2 FYNNEI. The CDR3 consists of 13 residues. The germline V and J ends were trimmed by 4 bases and 2 bases, with 9 bases remaining between them. The CDR3 spells CASSGTVTYEQYF. In nucleotides, the CDR3 is TGTGCCAGCAGTGGGACAGTAACCTACGAGCAGTACTTC.